Listed here is a single T cell receptor beta chain. Its antigen is unknown. Qualities for individual bases were not recorded, and no much larger clone is one base off. The source of the sample is a study of blood T cell repertoires in COVID-19 (dated by TCRdb to the early 2020s). Context from the whole study: Collaborator samples came from the United States, Italy and Spain and covered acute and convalescent phases of COVID-19. The material from the prospective study consisted of cDNA or gDNA derived from T cells, B-cell-depleted T cells, or PBMCs. Deeply sampled blood TCRbeta repertoires from subjects exposed to, actively infected with, or recovered from COVID-19 were included in the dataset. The repertoires were made available in a free public database intended to serve as a resource for research on the immune response to SARS-CoV-2. The samples were drawn from two sources: the first 160 participants of the ongoing ImmuneRACE study, and 950 to 1,500 subjects contributed by 6 global collaborators. Nearly every sample came with metadata listing a de-identified subject ID, COVID-19 status, age in years and sex. HLA class I and class II types, where available, came from metadata supplied by the sample provider rather than from assay-based typing.

Study-wide conclusions, independent of this receptor: The amount of clinical and demographic metadata varied by source and participant and was provided uncurated.

The collaborating institutions used their own protocols to collect whole blood in K2EDTA tubes. For TCRbeta analysis, collaborators shipped samples in one of three forms: frozen whole blood, isolated PBMCs, or DNA extracted from either of those sample types. TCRbeta CDR3 regions were amplified from genomic DNA using the immunoSEQ Assay, a bias-controlled multiplex PCR. The authors' pipeline ran thus. The number of nucleated cells in each sample was estimated by amplification of reference gene primers within the assay. Sequence reads were collapsed and filtered to measure the absolute abundance of every unique TCRbeta CDR3 rearrangement. Productive Simpson clonality was computed per sample as the square root of Simpson's diversity index over productive rearrangements. TCRdb limited this immuneACCESS table to in-frame rearrangements with V and J called. A share of clones is missing; checked studies link under half to unresolved V genes, and the rest is unexplained. V and J calls plus clone size are reproduced from that table; the DNA served to infer D and trimming. The sample includes under 130,000 clones, with around 86% observed a single time. The ten largest clones take up around 3.9% of the sample.

CDR1 SGDLS and CDR2 YYNGEE were looked up in the germline V gene. Trimming removed 1 base from V and 5 bases from J; the gene matches leave 10 bases unexplained. From cysteine to phenylalanine, the CDR3 is 17 amino acids long. The retained sequence is limited to the CDR3, 51 bases, with the frame set at the first base. The clonotype was recovered from a man aged 50 to 59 with acute or convalescent COVID-19. The rearranged chain carries TRBV9 and TRBJ2-2; a stretch of 8 junction bases matches TRBD1. Sequencing input: peripheral blood. The CDR3 amino acid sequence is: CASSVSGQGARTGELFF. The sequenced DNA: TGTGCCAGCAGCGTATCCGGACAGGGTGCACGTACCGGGGAGCTGTTTTTT.